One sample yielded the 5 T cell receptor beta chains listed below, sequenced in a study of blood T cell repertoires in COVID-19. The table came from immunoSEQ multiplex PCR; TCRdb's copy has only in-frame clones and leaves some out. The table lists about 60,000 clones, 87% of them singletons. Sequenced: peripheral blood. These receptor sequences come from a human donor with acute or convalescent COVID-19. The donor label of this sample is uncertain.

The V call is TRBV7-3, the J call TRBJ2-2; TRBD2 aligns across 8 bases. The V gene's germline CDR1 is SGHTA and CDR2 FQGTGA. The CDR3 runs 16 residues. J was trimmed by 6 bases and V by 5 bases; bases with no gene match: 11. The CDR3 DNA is TGTGCCAGCAGCATTCTAGCGGGCGCCCAAGCCGGGGAGCTGTTTTTT. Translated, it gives CASSILAGAQAGELFF.

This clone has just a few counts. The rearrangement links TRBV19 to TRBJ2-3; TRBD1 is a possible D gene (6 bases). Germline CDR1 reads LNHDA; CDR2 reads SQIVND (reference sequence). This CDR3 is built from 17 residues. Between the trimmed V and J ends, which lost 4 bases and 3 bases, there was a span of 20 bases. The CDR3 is CASSTSRGGFWTDTQYF. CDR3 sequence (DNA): TGTGCCAGTAGTACCTCTAGAGGGGGTTTTTGGACAGATACGCAGTATTTT.

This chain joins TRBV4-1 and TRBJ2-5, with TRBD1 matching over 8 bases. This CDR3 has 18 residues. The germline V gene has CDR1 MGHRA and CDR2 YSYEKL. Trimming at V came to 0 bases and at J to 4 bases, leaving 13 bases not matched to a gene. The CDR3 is CASSQDPRQGTLRETQYF. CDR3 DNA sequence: TGCGCCAGCAGCCAAGACCCACGACAGGGGACCCTCAGAGAGACCCAGTACTTC.

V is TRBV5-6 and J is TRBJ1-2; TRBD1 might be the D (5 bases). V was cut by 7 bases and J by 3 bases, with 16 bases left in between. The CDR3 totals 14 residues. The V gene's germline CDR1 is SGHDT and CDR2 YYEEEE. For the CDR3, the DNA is TGTGCCAGCCGCCCTCCAGGGCTGGACTATGGCTACACCTTC. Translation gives CASRPPGLDYGYTF.

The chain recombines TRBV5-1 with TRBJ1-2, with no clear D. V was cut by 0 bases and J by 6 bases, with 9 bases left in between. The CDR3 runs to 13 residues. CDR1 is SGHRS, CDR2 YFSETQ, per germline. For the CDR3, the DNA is TGCGCCAGCAGCTTGGCCGGGGATAATGGCTACACCTTC. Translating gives CASSLAGDNGYTF. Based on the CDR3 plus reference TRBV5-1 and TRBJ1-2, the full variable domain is KAGVTQTPRYLIKTRGQQVTLSCSPISGHRSVSWYQQTPGQGLQFLFEYFSETQRNKGNFPGRFSGRQFSNSRSEMNVSTLELGDSALYLCASSLAGDNGYTFGSGTRLTVV.